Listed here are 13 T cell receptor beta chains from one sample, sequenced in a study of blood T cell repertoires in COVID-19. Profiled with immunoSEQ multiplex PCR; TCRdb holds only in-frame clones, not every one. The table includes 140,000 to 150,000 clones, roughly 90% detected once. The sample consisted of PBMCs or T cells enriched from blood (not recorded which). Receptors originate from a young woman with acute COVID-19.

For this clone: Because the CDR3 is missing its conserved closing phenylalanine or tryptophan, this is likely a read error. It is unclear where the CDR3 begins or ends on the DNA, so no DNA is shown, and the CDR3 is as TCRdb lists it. CDR3 in amino acids: CASSDRGLLVI. This chain connects TRBV19 to TRBJ1-1; TRBD1, the table's D call, lacks a check against the DNA. The CDR3 extends over 11 residues, inclusive of both ends. CDR1 and CDR2 (germline): LNHDA, SQIVND (reference sequence).

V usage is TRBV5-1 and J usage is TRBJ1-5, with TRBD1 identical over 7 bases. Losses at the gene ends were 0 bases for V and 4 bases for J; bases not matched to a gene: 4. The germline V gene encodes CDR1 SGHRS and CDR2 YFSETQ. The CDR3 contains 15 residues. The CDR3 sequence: CASSLEGTENQPQHF. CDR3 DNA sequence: TGCGCCAGCAGCTTGGAAGGGACAGAAAATCAGCCCCAGCATTTT.

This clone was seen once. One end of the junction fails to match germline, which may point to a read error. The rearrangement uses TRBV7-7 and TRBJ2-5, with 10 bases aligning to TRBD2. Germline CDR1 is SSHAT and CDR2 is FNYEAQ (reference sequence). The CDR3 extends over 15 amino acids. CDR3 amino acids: CASSLGLAGVETQYF. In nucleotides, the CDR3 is TGTGCTAGCAGCTTAGGGCTAGCGGGAGTCGAGACCCAGTACTTC.

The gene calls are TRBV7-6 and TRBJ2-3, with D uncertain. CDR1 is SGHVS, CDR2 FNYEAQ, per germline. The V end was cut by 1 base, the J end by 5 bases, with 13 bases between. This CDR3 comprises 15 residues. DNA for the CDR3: TGTGCCAGCAGCTTAGAAGCGAATACCGGAGATACGCAGTATTTT. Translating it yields CASSLEANTGDTQYF.

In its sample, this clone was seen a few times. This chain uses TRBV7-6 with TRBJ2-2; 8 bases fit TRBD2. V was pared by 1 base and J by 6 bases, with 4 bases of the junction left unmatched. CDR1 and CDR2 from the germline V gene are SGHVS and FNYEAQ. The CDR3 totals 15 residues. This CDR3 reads CASSLGLAGAGELFF. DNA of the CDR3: TGTGCCAGCAGCTTAGGGCTAGCGGGCGCCGGGGAGCTGTTTTTT.

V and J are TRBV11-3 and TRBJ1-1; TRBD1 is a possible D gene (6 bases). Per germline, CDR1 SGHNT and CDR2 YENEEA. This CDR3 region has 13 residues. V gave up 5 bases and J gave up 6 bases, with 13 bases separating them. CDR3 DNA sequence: TGTGCCAGCAGCGAGACGACAGGATCTGAAGCTTTCTTT. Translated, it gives CASSETTGSEAFF.

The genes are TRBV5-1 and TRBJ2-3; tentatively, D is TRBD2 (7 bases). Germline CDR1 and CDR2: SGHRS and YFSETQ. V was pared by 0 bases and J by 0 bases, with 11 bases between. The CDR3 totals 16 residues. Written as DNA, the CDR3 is TGCGCCAGCAGCTTGGACGGGGGGCGTAGCACAGATACGCAGTATTTT. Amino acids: CASSLDGGRSTDTQYF.

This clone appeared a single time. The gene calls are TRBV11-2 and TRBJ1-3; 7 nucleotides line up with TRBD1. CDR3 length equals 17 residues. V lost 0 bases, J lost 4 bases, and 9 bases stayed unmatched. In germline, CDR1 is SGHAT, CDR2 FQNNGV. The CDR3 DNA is TGTGCCAGCAGCTTAGAATATGGCAGGGGGTCCGGAAACACCATATATTTT. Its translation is CASSLEYGRGSGNTIYF.

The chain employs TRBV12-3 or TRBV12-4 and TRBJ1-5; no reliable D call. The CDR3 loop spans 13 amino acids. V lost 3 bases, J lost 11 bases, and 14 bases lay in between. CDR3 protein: CASSLVGGLSQHF. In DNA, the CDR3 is TGTGCCAGCAGTTTGGTTGGCGGGTTGTCCCAGCATTTT.

CDR3 DNA: TGTGCCAGCATCCCTACGACAGGATCCCTGGCCCAGCATTTT. It specifies CASIPTTGSLAQHF. J is TRBJ1-5 and V is TRBV28; D possibly corresponds to TRBD1 (6 bases). CDR1 MDHEN and CDR2 SYDVKM come from the germline V gene. The CDR3 is 14 residues long. V lost 7 bases and J 11 bases, leaving 21 bases between the germline ends.

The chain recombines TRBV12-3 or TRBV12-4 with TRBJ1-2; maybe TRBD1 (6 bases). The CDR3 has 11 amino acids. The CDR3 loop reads CAARTANGYTF. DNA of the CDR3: TGTGCAGCGAGGACAGCGAATGGCTACACCTTC.

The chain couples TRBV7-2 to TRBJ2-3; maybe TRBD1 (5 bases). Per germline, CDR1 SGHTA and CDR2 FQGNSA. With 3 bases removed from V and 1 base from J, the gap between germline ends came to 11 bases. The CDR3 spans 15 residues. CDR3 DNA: TGTGCCAGCAGCTTCCTCCTACAGGGCACAGATACGCAGTATTTT. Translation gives CASSFLLQGTDTQYF.

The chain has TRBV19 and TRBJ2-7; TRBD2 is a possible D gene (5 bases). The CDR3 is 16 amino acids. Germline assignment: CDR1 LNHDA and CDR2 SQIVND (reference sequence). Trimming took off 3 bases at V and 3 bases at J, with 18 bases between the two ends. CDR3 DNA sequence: TGTGCCAGTAGTATCGGCCAAAACACCGGGATCTACGAGCAGTACTTC. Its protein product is CASSIGQNTGIYEQYF.